This T cell receptor beta chain derives from a study of chronic HIV infection and antiretroviral therapy. This clonotype has more than one count but fewer than ten. V shed 8 bases, J shed 3 bases, and the junction held 9 bases outside the gene matches. The CDR3 is 15 residues long. Germline values: CDR1 SGHAT, CDR2 FQNNGV. Each CDR3 protein is one row after TCRdb ran MiXCR on the 5' RACE reads. The table shows tens of thousands of distinct CDR3 sequences, with about 9.6% occurring only once. Sequencing used peripheral blood. This chain links TRBV11-2 with TRBJ2-3, with TRBD1 identical over 9 bases. The sequence was collected from an adult who had HIV and had not received antiretroviral therapy, or was an uninfected healthy control (not recorded which). Here the CDR3 DNA reads TGTGCCAGCCGGAATCCCGGGACAGGGACAGATACGCAGTATTTT. Translated: CASRNPGTGTDTQYF.